This is a list of T cell receptor beta chains from one sample in a study of T cell responses to AZD1222 COVID-19 vaccine. Sequenced by immunoSEQ multiplex PCR; TCRdb stores in-frame clones only, minus some. Here the sample spans approximately 150,000 clones, roughly nine tenths being singletons. This specimen consisted of peripheral blood, obtained on day 0 of AZD1222 vaccination. These receptors all stem from an adult in good health. The CDR3 runs from the conserved cysteine through the conserved F or W. D genes are given only for firm matches. Some rows have no size entry. The others give once, few or many, or a class for an expanded clone.

TRBJ1-2	few	TRBD1	TRBV4-3	CASSSGTGLYYGYTF	TGCGCCAGCAGCTCGGGGACAGGGCTGTACTATGGCTACACCTTC
TRBJ2-1	-	TRBD2	TRBV3-1/TRBV3-2	CASSQVGLDPYNEQFF	TGTGCCAGCAGCCAAGTGGGACTAGACCCCTACAATGAGCAGTTCTTC
TRBJ2-2	-	-	TRBV6-5	CASSYGVGTNTGELFF	TGTGCCAGCAGTTACGGTGTCGGAACGAACACCGGGGAGCTGTTTTTT
TRBJ1-1	-	TRBD1	TRBV7-6	CASSAEQGASTEAFF	TGTGCCAGCAGCGCGGAACAGGGGGCCAGCACTGAAGCTTTCTTT
TRBJ1-1	-	-	TRBV7-9	CASSPPDRPNTEAFF	TGTGCCAGCAGCCCTCCTGACAGGCCTAACACTGAAGCTTTCTTT
TRBJ1-3	-	-	TRBV18	CASSTANSGNTIYF	TGTGCCAGCTCAACGGCTAACTCTGGAAACACCATATATTTT
TRBJ2-2	-	TRBD1	TRBV7-8	CASSPGQAIGGELFF	TGTGCCAGCAGCCCGGGACAGGCAATTGGGGGGGAGCTGTTTTTT
TRBJ2-2	few	-	TRBV3-1/TRBV3-2	CASSHFTGELFF	TGTGCCAGCAGCCACTTCACCGGGGAGCTGTTTTTT
TRBJ2-7	-	-	TRBV11-1	CASSLARGGPSYEQYF	TGTGCCAGCAGCTTAGCGAGGGGGGGGCCCTCCTACGAGCAGTACTTC
TRBJ2-5	-	-	TRBV6-5	CASSRPPRGQETQYF	TGTGCCAGCAGTCGCCCGCCCCGGGGACAAGAGACCCAGTACTTC
TRBJ1-5	-	-	TRBV5-6	CASSLLRAQGNNQPQHF	TGTGCCAGCAGCTTGTTGAGGGCCCAAGGAAACAATCAGCCCCAGCATTTT
TRBJ1-3	-	-	TRBV4-3	CASSQHGDTIYF	TGCGCCAGCAGCCAACATGGAGACACCATATATTTT
TRBJ1-6	-	TRBD1	TRBV27	CASSLSADRGRSPLHF	TGTGCCAGCAGTTTATCCGCGGACAGGGGGCGGTCACCCCTCCACTTT
TRBJ2-7	-	-	TRBV7-9	CASSSLGHEQYF	TGTGCCAGCAGTTCACTAGGACACGAGCAGTACTTC
TRBJ2-7	-	TRBD1	TRBV29-1	CSVGPDRGTTQYF	TGCAGCGTCGGCCCGGACAGGGGGACTACGCAGTACTTC
TRBJ1-2	-	TRBD1	TRBV5-4	CASRTKGQGFEGYTF	TGTGCCAGCAGAACCAAGGGACAGGGATTTGAGGGCTACACCTTC
TRBJ1-2	-	-	TRBV6-5	CASGSGYYDGYTF	TGTGCCAGCGGGAGCGGATACTATGATGGCTACACCTTC
TRBJ1-2	-	TRBD1	TRBV19	CASTRTGINYGYTF	TGTGCCAGTACCCGGACAGGGATCAACTATGGCTACACCTTC
TRBJ1-2	once	-	TRBV4-1	CASSQEGPFGNARNGYTF	TGCGCCAGCAGCCAAGAAGGGCCCTTCGGGAATGCCCGAAATGGCTACACCTTC
TRBJ2-2	-	TRBD1	TRBV27	CASSLTGGANTGELFF	TGTGCCAGCAGTTTAACAGGGGGCGCGAACACCGGGGAGCTGTTTTTT
TRBJ2-7	once	TRBD2	TRBV9	CASSAAGGSEQYF	TGTGCCAGCAGCGCCGCGGGAGGTAGCGAGCAGTACTTC
TRBJ1-1	-	-	TRBV28	CASSLSRDIRTEAFF	TGTGCCAGCAGTTTATCGCGTGACATCCGCACTGAAGCTTTCTTT
TRBJ2-2	-	-	TRBV7-3	CASSPSGGATGELFF	TGTGCCAGCAGCCCCTCGGGGGGCGCGACCGGGGAGCTGTTTTTT
TRBJ2-7	-	TRBD2	TRBV5-4	CASSLEAGGPYEQYF	TGTGCCAGCAGCTTGGAAGCGGGAGGTCCCTACGAGCAGTACTTC
TRBJ2-1	-	-	TRBV24-1	CATRRSNEQFF	TGTGCCACCAGGCGGAGCAATGAGCAGTTCTTC
TRBJ1-2	-	-	TRBV6-6	CASSYNPIKSYGYTF	TGTGCCAGCAGTTACAACCCTATTAAGAGCTATGGCTACACCTTC
TRBJ1-2	-	-	TRBV11-2	CASSLAGRANYGYTF	TGTGCCAGCAGCTTAGCAGGGAGAGCTAACTATGGCTACACCTTC
TRBJ2-5	-	-	TRBV5-5	CASSLGSVETQYF	TGTGCCAGCAGCTTGGGCAGTGTGGAGACCCAGTACTTC
TRBJ1-1	-	-	TRBV6-5	CASSRGDRENTEAFF	TGTGCCAGCAGTCGGGGGGACCGAGAGAACACTGAAGCTTTCTTT
TRBJ1-2	-	-	TRBV30	CAWSGGWYGYTF	TGTGCCTGGAGTGGCGGGTGGTATGGCTACACCTTC
TRBJ2-1	-	TRBD1	TRBV24-1	CATSTGTGINEQFF	TGTGCCACCAGCACCGGGACAGGGATCAATGAGCAGTTCTTC
TRBJ2-1	-	-	TRBV11-3	CASSTWIGDNYNEQFF	TGTGCCAGCAGCACTTGGATCGGGGATAACTACAATGAGCAGTTCTTC
TRBJ2-7	-	-	TRBV3-1/TRBV3-2	CASSQVPSYEQYF	TGTGCCAGCAGCCAAGTCCCTTCCTACGAGCAGTACTTC
TRBJ1-2	-	-	TRBV6-5	CASRADSAYGYTF	TGTGCCAGCAGGGCGGACAGTGCTTATGGCTACACCTTC
TRBJ1-1	-	TRBD1	TRBV9	CASSPGTGVYGRPAEAFF	TGTGCCAGCAGCCCTGGGACAGGGGTTTATGGACGCCCCGCTGAAGCTTTCTTT
TRBJ2-1	-	TRBD1	TRBV28	CASSLRAGGPYNEQFF	TGTGCCAGCAGTTTAAGGGCAGGGGGCCCTTACAATGAGCAGTTCTTC
TRBJ2-7	-	TRBD2	TRBV27	CAIRREGVKDEQYF	TGTGCCATTAGGAGGGAGGGCGTAAAGGACGAGCAGTACTTC
TRBJ2-2	-	TRBD1	TRBV9	CASSAPDRGVTGELFF	TGTGCCAGCAGCGCACCGGACAGGGGAGTAACCGGGGAGCTGTTTTTT
TRBJ1-1	-	-	TRBV19	CASSSRRSLNTEAFF	TGTGCCAGTAGTAGTAGAAGGAGTCTGAACACTGAAGCTTTCTTT
TRBJ1-5	-	-	TRBV29-1	CSVKPENQPQHF	TGCAGCGTTAAACCGGAGAATCAGCCCCAGCATTTT
TRBJ1-5	-	TRBD1	TRBV7-2	CASSSAGRGLPQHF	TGTGCCAGCAGCTCCGCGGGCAGGGGGCTGCCCCAGCATTTT
TRBJ1-1	-	-	TRBV25-1	CASSEFRRDAEAFF	TGTGCCAGCAGTGAATTTCGCAGGGATGCTGAAGCTTTCTTT
TRBJ1-1	-	TRBD1	TRBV19	CASSTPGQGDTEAFF	TGTGCCAGTAGTACGCCGGGACAGGGGGACACTGAAGCTTTCTTT
TRBJ2-3	-	-	TRBV5-4	CASSLEPGADTQYF	TGTGCCAGCAGCCTAGAGCCAGGAGCGGATACGCAGTATTTT
TRBJ1-2	-	TRBD1	TRBV29-1	CSVTRQGFYGYTF	TGCAGCGTAACGAGACAGGGATTCTATGGCTACACCTTC
TRBJ1-1	-	-	TRBV15	CATSREEIQGFAEAFF	TGTGCCACCAGCAGAGAAGAAATCCAGGGTTTTGCAGAAGCTTTCTTT
TRBJ2-5	-	-	TRBV6-5	CASSYGAPREFWTQYF	TGTGCCAGCAGTTACGGGGCGCCGCGTGAGTTTTGGACCCAGTACTTC
TRBJ1-2	once	TRBD1	TRBV7-9	CASSLPTGAEGYTF	TGTGCCAGCAGCTTACCTACAGGGGCGGAAGGCTACACCTTC
TRBJ2-5	-	TRBD1	TRBV3-1/TRBV3-2	CASSPGQGETQYF	TGTGCCAGCAGCCCCGGACAGGGGGAGACCCAGTACTTC
TRBJ2-7	-	-	TRBV12-3/TRBV12-4	CASSLGGAAEQYF	TGTGCCAGCAGTTTAGGGGGCGCGGCCGAGCAGTACTTC
TRBJ2-7	-	TRBD2	TRBV28	CASSFWLAGGSPHEQYF	TGTGCCAGCAGTTTTTGGCTAGCGGGAGGGTCTCCTCACGAGCAGTACTTC
TRBJ2-1	-	TRBD2	TRBV5-6	CASSFEVFGLAANEQFF	TGTGCCAGCAGCTTCGAAGTGTTTGGACTAGCGGCAAATGAGCAGTTCTTC
TRBJ2-7	-	-	TRBV27	CASAVPPSREQYF	TGTGCCAGCGCTGTCCCACCATCTCGGGAGCAGTACTTC
TRBJ2-5	once	-	TRBV9	CASSVVFDRNLGETQYF	TGTGCCAGCAGCGTCGTCTTCGACAGGAATTTAGGAGAGACCCAGTACTTC
TRBJ2-1	-	TRBD1	TRBV19	CASSIIPQGATYNEQFF	TGTGCCAGTAGTATAATTCCTCAGGGGGCCACCTACAATGAGCAGTTCTTC
TRBJ1-5	once	-	TRBV6-2/TRBV6-3	CASSPGQRQPQHF	TGTGCCAGCAGTCCAGGACAGAGACAGCCCCAGCATTTT
TRBJ1-1	once	-	TRBV9	CASSVGKNMREAFF	TGTGCCAGCAGCGTAGGTAAGAATATGAGGGAAGCTTTCTTT
TRBJ2-7	-	TRBD1	TRBV7-3	CASSRQGGYEQYF	TGTGCCAGCAGCCGACAGGGTGGGTACGAGCAGTACTTC